Included here is one T cell receptor beta chain sequence, with context. The target antigen is unknown. The data are from a study of beta chain features in type 1 diabetes. V lost 5 bases, J lost 5 bases, and 10 bases stayed unmatched. The CDR3 covers 15 residues. The germline V gene has CDR1 SEHNR and CDR2 FQNEAQ (reference sequence). Whole-study results and caveats: In all four CD4+ subsets, TCRB CDR3 length was significantly, moderately reduced in type 1 diabetes.

What was sequenced were expressed TCRB transcripts, since all of the isolated RNA had been reverse transcribed. TCRdb's table, derived via immunoSEQ multiplex PCR, lists solely in-frame clones and lacks some. Of 500,000 to 850,000 clones in the sample, over 11% are singletons; the top ten hold 0.04%. The TCR sequence derives from a man aged 18-30 years with type 1 diabetes. Sequencing was done on a sample of naive CD4+ T cells from blood. The genes are TRBV7-9 and TRBJ2-5; TRBD1 matches 8 bases. In nucleotides, the CDR3 is TGTGCCAGCAGCCAACAGGGGGGCGTCCGGGAGACCCAGTACTTC. This encodes CASSQQGGVRETQYF.